One sample yielded the 28 T cell receptor beta chains listed below, sequenced in a study of blood T cell repertoires in COVID-19. Profiled with immunoSEQ multiplex PCR; TCRdb holds only in-frame clones, not every one. The sample includes roughly 140,000 clones, about 90% of them seen just once. Sequenced: PBMCs or T cells enriched from blood (not recorded which). Source of these receptors: a man aged 55 to 70 who had recovered from COVID-19.

The chain joins TRBV10-2 to TRBJ1-6; D not certain. CDR3 size: 13 residues. V gave up 3 bases and J gave up 9 bases, with 9 bases separating them. Germline assignment: CDR1 WSHSY and CDR2 SAAADI. The CDR3 here is CASSERTGSPLHF. In DNA, the CDR3 is TGCGCCAGCAGTGAACGCACGGGTTCACCCCTCCACTTT.

The chain employs TRBV5-1 and TRBJ1-2, with a weak D call TRBD1 (6 bases). Trimming removed 1 base from V and 3 bases from J, with 13 bases in between. The CDR3 has 15 residues. The germline gives CDR1 SGHRS, CDR2 YFSETQ. The chain's CDR3 is CASSLTGWSDYGYTF. The CDR3 DNA reads as TGCGCCAGCAGCTTGACAGGGTGGTCGGACTATGGCTACACCTTC.

This clone was counted a single time. The chain employs TRBV5-4 and TRBJ2-1; TRBD1 matches at 10 bases. Germline V gives CDR1 SGHNT, CDR2 YYREEE (reference sequence). The CDR3 is made up of 15 amino acids. V was clipped by 4 bases and J by 7 bases; unmatched bases: 8. The CDR3 sequence: CASSPTGGGRNEQFF. The CDR3 DNA is TGTGCCAGCAGCCCGACAGGGGGCGGGAGGAATGAGCAGTTCTTC.

The chain combines TRBV9 with TRBJ1-6; no firm D call. This CDR3 spans 10 amino acids. Germline V gene data show CDR1 as SGDLS and CDR2 as YYNGEE. V lost 8 bases and J lost 8, with 5 bases in between. The CDR3 loop is CASGDSPLHF. CDR3 nucleotides: TGTGCCAGTGGAGATTCACCCCTCCACTTT.

The V and J genes are TRBV7-9 and TRBJ2-3; TRBD2 might be the D (6 bases). This CDR3 is 16 amino acids long. In germline, CDR1 is SEHNR, CDR2 FQNEAQ (reference sequence). Trimming pared 3 bases from V and 0 bases from J, leaving 13 bases between. The CDR3 DNA is TGTGCCAGCAGCTTCGGGCTAGCGACTAGCACAGATACGCAGTATTTT. This encodes CASSFGLATSTDTQYF. The full variable domain, its missing parts supplied by reference TRBV7-9 and TRBJ2-3, is DTGVSQNPRHKITKRGQNVTFRCDPISEHNRLYWYRQTLGQGPEFLTYFQNEAQLEKSRLLSDRFSAERPKGSFSTLEIQRTEQGDSAMYLCASSFGLATSTDTQYFGPGTRLTVL.

The chain carries TRBV29-1 and TRBJ2-3; no reliable D call. Trimming removed 1 base from V and 0 bases from J, with 11 bases in between. This CDR3 spans 15 amino acids. Germline assignment: CDR1 SQVTM and CDR2 ANQGSEA. This chain's CDR3 is CSVEGGPPSTDTQYF. DNA for the CDR3: TGCAGCGTTGAAGGAGGCCCCCCTAGCACAGATACGCAGTATTTT.

This clone was picked up a small number of times. V gene TRBV6-1 combines with J gene TRBJ2-7; D gene unclear. CDR3 size: 13 residues. Looked up from germline, CDR1 is MNHNS and CDR2 is SASEGT. Trimming stripped 3 bases from V and 0 bases from J, with 6 bases between. CDR3 region: CASSETHSYEQYF. CDR3 DNA: TGTGCCAGCAGTGAGACACACTCCTACGAGCAGTACTTC.

The V call is TRBV7-6, the J call TRBJ1-5; TRBD1 is a possible D gene (6 bases). Germline CDR1 reads SGHVS; CDR2 reads FNYEAQ. The CDR3 has 17 amino acids. Trimming took 2 bases from V and 2 from J, leaving 16 bases between them. CDR3 in DNA: TGTGCCAGCAGCTTACACCGATCAGGGGTTGGCAATCAGCCCCAGCATTTT. As protein: CASSLHRSGVGNQPQHF.

This sequence joins TRBV7-6 and TRBJ2-2; 8 bases are a match to TRBD1. The V gene end was trimmed by 4 bases and the J gene end by 4 bases; junction bases not matched to a gene: 5. This CDR3 contains 15 residues. Germline V lookup: CDR1 SGHVS, CDR2 FNYEAQ. CDR3 sequence (DNA): TGTGCCAGCAGCTCGTGGACAGGGTCCACCGGGGAGCTGTTTTTT. Amino acid sequence: CASSSWTGSTGELFF.

This clone was observed a single time. This chain links TRBV7-3 with TRBJ1-1; tentatively, D is TRBD1 (5 bases). Germline V CDR1 and CDR2: SGHTA, FQGTGA. V was pared by 2 bases and J by 7 bases, with 8 bases between. There are 12 residues in the CDR3. DNA of the CDR3: TGTGCCAGCAGCTTATTCGGGGGTGAAGCTTTCTTT. Its translation is CASSLFGGEAFF.

The chain carries TRBV18 and TRBJ2-1; unclear D gene. The germline V gene has CDR1 KGHSH and CDR2 LQKENI. The CDR3 length is 12 residues. V gave up 4 bases and J gave up 3 bases, with 4 bases separating them. The CDR3 bases are TGTGCCAGCTCACTTAGCTACAATGAGCAGTTCTTC. Translating gives CASSLSYNEQFF.

The chain couples TRBV6-1 to TRBJ2-1; TRBD2 agrees at 7 bases. Germline CDR1 is MNHNS and CDR2 is SASEGT. This CDR3 has 19 residues. V dropped 4 bases and J dropped 4; count of bases not matched to a gene: 19. CDR3 sequence (DNA): TGTGCCAGCAGTGGGGGAGGGGAAAGCGGGCTCAGACAATACAATGAGCAGTTCTTC. The encoded protein is CASSGGGESGLRQYNEQFF.

The chain combines TRBV18 with TRBJ2-1, with 14 bases that match TRBD2. The V and J ends lost 5 bases and 6 bases, in that order; junction bases with no gene match: 3. Germline CDR1 KGHSH, CDR2 LQKENI. There are 15 residues in the CDR3. Written as DNA, the CDR3 is TGTGCCAGCTCATCGACTAGCGGGGGGGCCAATGAGCAGTTCTTC. It specifies CASSSTSGGANEQFF. Together with reference TRBV18 and TRBJ2-1, the CDR3 gives the full variable domain: NAGVMQNPRHLVRRRGQEARLRCSPMKGHSHVYWYRQLPEEGLKFMVYLQKENIIDESGMPKERFSAEFPKEGPSILRIQQVVRGDSAAYFCASSSTSGGANEQFFGPGTRLTVL.

The chain recombines TRBV5-4 with TRBJ1-6; perhaps TRBD1 as D (6 bases). The germline V gene encodes CDR1 SGHNT and CDR2 YYREEE (reference sequence). There are 13 residues in the CDR3. The V gene lost 0 bases and the J gene lost 10 bases, with 8 bases spanning the gap. CDR3 sequence (DNA): TGTGCCAGCAGCTTGGAAGGGGGATCACCCCTCCACTTT. It specifies CASSLEGGSPLHF.

The chain couples TRBV10-3 to TRBJ2-2, with 8 bases aligning to TRBD1. The junction had 3 bases not matched to a gene; V was cut back by 6 bases and J by 6 bases. This CDR3 is built from 13 residues. Germline loops: CDR1 ENHRY, CDR2 SYGVKD. CDR3 DNA: TGTGCCATCAGGGACAGGGTCCCCGGGGAGCTGTTTTTT. Encoded protein: CAIRDRVPGELFF.

This chain uses TRBV6-5 with TRBJ1-2; weak D call: TRBD1 (6 bases). The CDR3 extends over 13 amino acids. The germline V gene has CDR1 MNHEY and CDR2 SVGAGI. Trimming shortened V by 0 bases and J by 8 bases, and 10 bases separated the two germline ends. The CDR3 here is CASSYSRGEGYTF. The CDR3 DNA reads TGTGCCAGCAGTTACTCCAGGGGTGAAGGCTACACCTTC.

J is TRBJ1-2 and V is TRBV5-1; 8 nucleotides line up with TRBD1. This CDR3 has 13 residues. Germline CDR1 and CDR2: SGHRS and YFSETQ. The V and J ends lost 0 bases and 8 bases, in that order; junction bases with no gene match: 3. The CDR3 loop is CASSLGTGRGYTF. CDR3 DNA: TGCGCCAGCAGCTTGGGGACAGGGCGAGGCTACACCTTC.

The chain joins TRBV2 to TRBJ2-7, with TRBD1 matching 7 bases. Trimming removed 6 bases from V and 2 bases from J; junction bases left unmatched: 10. Germline loops: CDR1 SNHLY, CDR2 FYNNEI. The CDR3 runs to 15 residues. The CDR3 sequence is CASRRTGASPYEQYF. DNA of the CDR3: TGTGCCAGCAGACGCACAGGGGCGTCTCCCTACGAGCAGTACTTC.

V is TRBV7-2 and J is TRBJ1-5, with TRBD1 matching 7 bases. The CDR3 totals 14 residues. V trimming: 5 bases; J trimming: 1 base; junction bases outside the gene matches: 2. Looked up from germline, CDR1 is SGHTA and CDR2 is FQGNSA. For the CDR3, the DNA is TGTGCCAGCAGCACGGACAGGAGCAATCAGCCCCAGCATTTT. Protein sequence: CASSTDRSNQPQHF.

In its sample, this clone was seen once. Here the CDR3 DNA reads TGTGCCAGCAGCCAGAAGTTAGAGAGTGGCCAGTACTTC. It yields the protein CASSQKLESGQYF. The V and J genes are TRBV7-8 and TRBJ2-5; D is unclear. CDR3 length equals 13 residues. The germline V and J ends were trimmed by 5 bases and 10 bases, with 17 bases remaining between them. CDR1 and CDR2 (germline): SGHVS, FQNEAQ. Based on the CDR3 plus reference TRBV7-8 and TRBJ2-5, the full variable domain is GAGVSQSPRYKVAKRGQDVALRCDPISGHVSLFWYQQALGQGPEFLTYFQNEAQLDKSGLPSDRFFAERPEGSVSTLKIQRTQQEDSAVYLCASSQKLESGQYFGPGTRLLVL.

This clone was found once. The chain carries TRBV18 and TRBJ2-3, with TRBD1 matching 8 bases. The V gene's germline CDR1 is KGHSH and CDR2 LQKENI. There are 16 residues in the CDR3. V was clipped by 3 bases and J by 5 bases; unmatched bases: 10. As DNA, the CDR3 is TGTGCCAGCTCACCGCCGGGTGGACAGGGTATAGATACGCAGTATTTT. Amino acid sequence: CASSPPGGQGIDTQYF.

This chain joins TRBV29-1 and TRBJ2-1; a possible D gene is TRBD2 (6 bases). Germline V lookup: CDR1 SQVTM, CDR2 ANQGSEA. The CDR3 has 14 amino acids. This CDR3 is CSALTGFSGNEQFF. The CDR3 region has the DNA TGCAGTGCTCTCACGGGGTTCAGCGGGAATGAGCAGTTCTTC.

The CDR3 protein is CASSQTTSGDTQYF. DNA of the CDR3: TGTGCCAGCTCCCAAACGACCAGCGGAGATACGCAGTATTTT. This chain joins TRBV18 and TRBJ2-3; D might be TRBD2 (5 bases). Germline V lookup: CDR1 KGHSH, CDR2 LQKENI. The CDR3 contains 14 residues. V lost 6 bases and J lost 5, with 15 bases in between.

The CDR3 here is CASSASGTTYEQYF. The DNA of the CDR3 is TGTGCCAGCAGTGCTAGCGGGACCACCTACGAGCAGTACTTC. The rearrangement joins TRBV27 to TRBJ2-7; 9 bases align to TRBD2. V trimming: 5 bases; J trimming: 2 bases; junction bases outside the gene matches: 4. CDR1 is MNHEY, CDR2 SMNVEV, per germline (reference sequence). This CDR3 region has 14 residues.

The CDR3 coding sequence is TGTGCCTCATCCAGGGTGGAGAACACTGAAGCTTTCTTT. Translating it yields CASSRVENTEAFF. This rearrangement joins TRBV30 to TRBJ1-1; D is possibly TRBD1 (5 bases). V lost 7 bases and J 1 base, leaving 13 bases between the germline ends. Germline V gives CDR1 GTSNPN, CDR2 SVGIG (reference sequence). The CDR3 covers 13 residues.

The chain carries TRBV10-1 and TRBJ2-7; 7 nucleotides align to TRBD2. V was clipped by 6 bases and J by 6 bases; unmatched bases: 11. CDR3 length: 14 amino acids. Germline V gene lookup returns CDR1 WNHNN and CDR2 SYGVQD (reference sequence). The CDR3 region is CASSSGTTPGEQYF. The CDR3 coding sequence is TGCGCCAGCAGCTCCGGGACTACCCCCGGCGAGCAGTACTTC.

The chain employs TRBV11-2 and TRBJ2-7; TRBD1 agrees at 8 bases. The CDR3 covers 14 residues. V lost 6 bases to trimming and J lost 3 bases; unmatched junction nucleotides: 7. The germline gives CDR1 SGHAT, CDR2 FQNNGV. CDR3 amino acids: CASSSRDRSYEQYF. The CDR3 DNA follows: TGTGCCAGCAGTTCCCGGGACAGGAGCTACGAGCAGTACTTC.

This rearrangement joins TRBV19 to TRBJ2-3, with a tentative D call TRBD2 (5 bases). The CDR3 contains 15 residues. Germline CDR1 reads LNHDA; CDR2 reads SQIVND (reference sequence). With 0 bases removed from V and 4 bases from J, the gap between germline ends came to 11 bases. CDR3 coding DNA: TGTGCCAGTAGTATAGATAGCGCATCCGCAGATACGCAGTATTTT. This translates into CASSIDSASADTQYF.